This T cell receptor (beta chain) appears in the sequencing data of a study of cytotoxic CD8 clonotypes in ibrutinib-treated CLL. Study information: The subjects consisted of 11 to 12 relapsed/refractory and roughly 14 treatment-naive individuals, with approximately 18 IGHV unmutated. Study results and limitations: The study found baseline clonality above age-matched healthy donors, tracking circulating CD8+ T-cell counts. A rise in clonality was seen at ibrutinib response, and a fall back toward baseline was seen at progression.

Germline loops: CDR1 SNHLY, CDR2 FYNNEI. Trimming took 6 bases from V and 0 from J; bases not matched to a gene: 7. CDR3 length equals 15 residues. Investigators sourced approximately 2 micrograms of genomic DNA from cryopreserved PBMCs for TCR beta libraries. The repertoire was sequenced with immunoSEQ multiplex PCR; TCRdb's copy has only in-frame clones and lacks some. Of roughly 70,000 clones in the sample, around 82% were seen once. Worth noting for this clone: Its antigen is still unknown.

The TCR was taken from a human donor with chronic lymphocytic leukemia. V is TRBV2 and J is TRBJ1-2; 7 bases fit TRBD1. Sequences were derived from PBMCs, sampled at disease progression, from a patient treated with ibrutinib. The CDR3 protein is CASRMGTATNYGYTF. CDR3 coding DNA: TGTGCCAGCAGGATGGGGACAGCGACTAACTATGGCTACACCTTC.